This T cell receptor (beta chain) was observed in a study of blood T cell repertoires in COVID-19. As for the study in general: Samples of COVID-19 (acute and convalescent) were obtained from the United States, Italy and Spain.

In germline, CDR1 is LNHDA, CDR2 SQIVND (reference sequence). The length of the CDR3 is 12 residues. With V trimmed by 8 bases and J by 4 bases, 4 bases remained unmatched. Here immunoSEQ multiplex PCR was the method, and the copy in TCRdb shows in-frame clones only, minus some. The sample yields around 110,000 clones, 60% to 85% seen once. The chain carries TRBV19 and TRBJ1-2; 7 positions match TRBD1. Specimen: peripheral blood. The clonotype was recovered from an elderly man with COVID-19, enrolled during active disease. As DNA, the CDR3 is TGTGCCAGTCAGACAGGGTCCTATGGCTACACCTTC. Its translation: CASQTGSYGYTF.